Below, 20 T cell receptor beta chains from the same sample are listed, as sequenced in a study of regulatory T cells in long-lasting Graves disease. To make TCR beta libraries, researchers used iRepertoire HTBI primers and Arm-PCR of CDR3 regions. TCRdb independently ran MiXCR on the multiplex PCR reads; one entry per CDR3 protein. Counted here are 450,000 to 500,000 distinct CDR3 sequences, under 20% occurring once; the ten biggest clones make up 9% to 15%. As for time point: newly diagnosed GD, antithyroid drugs for less than 3 months. The TCR library used RNA extracted from PBMCs. The sample was also linked to a second study, of T cells in Graves' hyperthyroidism and ophthalmopathy.

Sequenced here: peripheral blood mononuclear cells (PBMCs), sampled at new diagnosis, from a patient treated with antithyroid drugs. These receptors were collected from a man aged 35 to 55 with Graves disease.

This clonotype was seen more than once but under ten times. This may be a read error: a much more frequent sequence differs by one nucleotide. The rearrangement links TRBV3-1 to TRBJ2-1; TRBD2 matches 7 bases. V trimming: 4 bases; J trimming: 9 bases; junction bases outside the gene matches: 12. The CDR3 is 15 residues long. The germline V gene has CDR1 LGHDT and CDR2 YNNKEL (reference sequence). The CDR3: CASSPRIGRPSEQFF. The CDR3 DNA is TGTGCCAGCAGCCCACGAATCGGGAGGCCCTCTGAGCAGTTCTTC.

Ten or more counts support this clonotype. The chain combines TRBV27 with TRBJ2-7; TRBD1 agrees at 8 bases. The V gene's germline CDR1 is MNHEY and CDR2 SMNVEV (reference sequence). The CDR3 runs 15 residues. With V trimmed by 6 bases and J by 5 bases, 12 bases remained unmatched. CDR3 region: CASSINRDRSHEQYF. In nucleotides, the CDR3 is TGTGCCAGCAGCATTAACCGGGACAGGTCCCACGAGCAGTACTTC.

This clonotype was counted at least ten times. The chain uses TRBV7-6 and TRBJ2-1; D is unresolved. The length of the CDR3 is 12 residues. Trimming cost V 5 bases and J 0 bases, with 2 bases left between them. Germline-derived CDR1 and CDR2 are SGHVS and FNYEAQ. CDR3 in DNA: TGTGCCAGCAGCACCTCCTACAATGAGCAGTTCTTC. Translation: CASSTSYNEQFF. Together with reference TRBV7-6 and TRBJ2-1, the CDR3 gives the full variable domain: GAGVSQSPRYKVTKRGQDVALRCDPISGHVSLYWYRQALGQGPEFLTYFNYEAQQDKSGLPNDRFSAERPEGSISTLTIQRTEQRDSAMYRCASSTSYNEQFFGPGTRLTVL.

This clonotype was seen more than once but under ten times. CDR3 DNA sequence: TGTGCCATCAGTCTCCAGGGTTCTGAAGCTTTCTTT. Encoded protein: CAISLQGSEAFF. This chain joins TRBV10-3 and TRBJ1-1, with D possibly TRBD1 on 5 matching bases. Germline assignment: CDR1 ENHRY and CDR2 SYGVKD. The CDR3 totals 12 residues. V was clipped by 5 bases and J by 6 bases, with 10 bases between them.

This clonotype was seen at least ten times. V gene TRBV11-2 combines with J gene TRBJ2-1, with 7 positions matching TRBD2. This CDR3 has 14 residues. V gave up 5 bases and J gave up 7 bases; unmatched junction bases: 8. Germline CDR1 is SGHAT and CDR2 is FQNNGV. The CDR3 loop reads CASSRAGPSNEQFF. CDR3 in DNA: TGTGCCAGCAGCCGAGCGGGGCCTTCAAATGAGCAGTTCTTC.

This clonotype was recorded at least ten times. This chain links TRBV30 with TRBJ2-5; 7 positions agree with TRBD1. The V gene's germline CDR1 is GTSNPN and CDR2 SVGIG (reference sequence). The CDR3 is 12 amino acids. The V and J ends lost 5 bases and 4 bases, in that order; junction bases with no gene match: 4. The chain's CDR3 is CAWDRVGETQYF. CDR3 DNA sequence: TGTGCCTGGGACAGGGTTGGAGAGACCCAGTACTTC.

The chain has TRBV20-1 and TRBJ1-1; 12 positions agree with TRBD1. The junction had 7 bases not matched to a gene; V was cut back by 1 base and J by 4 bases. The CDR3 is made up of 16 amino acids. Germline loops: CDR1 DFQATT, CDR2 SNEGSKA (reference sequence). The CDR3 DNA is TGCAGTGCTAGAGCACCGGGACAGGGGGCAGGCACTGAAGCTTTCTTT. Protein: CSARAPGQGAGTEAFF.

This clonotype was observed many times. The chain recombines TRBV6-1 with TRBJ2-7; D could derive from TRBD1 or TRBD2 (5 bases each). Germline values: CDR1 MNHNS, CDR2 SASEGT. The CDR3 sequence is 16 residues long. The ends were cut back, 8 bases at V and 6 bases at J, with 26 bases in the middle. CDR3 nucleotide sequence: TGTGCCAGCGTAAAAGGTCGGGGCAGGGCCCCTATCGAGCAGTACTTC. It specifies CASVKGRGRAPIEQYF.

This clonotype was found a few times. The chain carries TRBV7-9 and TRBJ2-1, with 14 nucleotides matching TRBD2. Germline V gene sequence: CDR1 SEHNR, CDR2 FQNEAQ (reference sequence). J gave up 9 bases and V 8 bases, and 0 bases lay outside the gene matches. This CDR3 comprises 12 residues. This chain's CDR3 is CASGLAGGEQFF. CDR3 bases: TGTGCCAGCGGACTAGCGGGAGGTGAGCAGTTCTTC.

This clonotype was recorded at least ten times. V is TRBV7-3 and J is TRBJ1-1; the match to TRBD1 covers 8 bases. With V trimmed by 4 bases and J by 4 bases, 5 bases remained unmatched. CDR1 SGHTA and CDR2 FQGTGA come from the germline V gene. This CDR3 comprises 14 residues. CDR3 nucleotides: TGTGCCAGCAGCTCGAATACAGGGGGCACTGAAGCTTTCTTT. Amino acid sequence: CASSSNTGGTEAFF.

This clonotype was recorded once. V gene TRBV28 combines with J gene TRBJ1-2, with D possibly matching TRBD1 (5 bases). CDR1 is MDHEN and CDR2 is SYDVKM in the germline V gene. V lost 3 bases, J lost 4 bases, and 12 bases lay in between. CDR3 size: 14 residues. CDR3 in DNA: TGTGCCAGCAGTTTCCCGGACGGGACCTATGGCTACACCTTC. Amino acids: CASSFPDGTYGYTF.

In its sample, this clonotype was seen a few times. V and J are TRBV19 and TRBJ2-7; TRBD1 might be the D (5 bases). This CDR3 region has 13 residues. Germline values: CDR1 LNHDA, CDR2 SQIVND (reference sequence). V lost 3 bases and J lost 6, with 12 bases in between. The CDR3 DNA follows: TGTGCCAGTAGTATTAAAACAGGCGGCGAGCAGTACTTC. This translates into CASSIKTGGEQYF.

There are many counts of this clonotype. The V gene is TRBV20-1, the J gene TRBJ2-5; tentatively, D is TRBD2 (5 bases). Trimming shortened V by 2 bases and J by 7 bases, and 29 bases separated the two germline ends. CDR1 is DFQATT, CDR2 SNEGSKA, per germline (reference sequence). The CDR3 has 18 amino acids. CDR3 in amino acids: CSARSRSGIEELQLTQYF. CDR3 coding DNA: TGCAGTGCTAGATCCAGGTCGGGGATAGAAGAGCTTCAATTGACCCAGTACTTC.

This clonotype showed up just a few times. The V call is TRBV14, the J call TRBJ2-1; 13 bases map to TRBD2. The CDR3 has 19 amino acids. The trim removed 7 bases at V and 3 bases at J, leaving 15 bases unmatched. The germline CDR1 and CDR2 sequences are SGHDN and FVKESK. CDR3 in amino acids: CASTHKNETSGRYYNEQFF. The CDR3 DNA sequence: TGTGCCAGCACCCACAAAAATGAGACTAGCGGGAGGTACTACAATGAGCAGTTCTTC.

This clonotype was recorded at least ten times. The chain couples TRBV13 to TRBJ2-1; no clear D. Germline loops: CDR1 PRHDT, CDR2 FYEKMQ (reference sequence). V was pared by 5 bases and J by 8 bases, with 19 bases between. The CDR3 is made up of 15 amino acids. This CDR3 reads CASSLRTRAWDEQFF. As DNA, the CDR3 is TGTGCCAGCAGCCTCCGGACCCGGGCCTGGGATGAGCAGTTCTTC.

This clonotype was detected many times. This chain joins TRBV7-2 and TRBJ2-7, with D perhaps assigned TRBD1 or TRBD2 (5 bases each). The V gene's germline CDR1 is SGHTA and CDR2 FQGNSA. V was pared by 5 bases and J by 3 bases, with 11 bases between. This CDR3 region has 13 residues. CDR3 DNA: TGTGCCAGCAGCAGTCGGGACCGCTACGAGCAGTACTTC. Amino acid sequence: CASSSRDRYEQYF.

At least ten counts were recorded for this clonotype. This chain uses TRBV11-1 with TRBJ2-5; D might be TRBD1 or TRBD2, each matching 5 bases. Trimming stripped 4 bases from V and 0 bases from J, with 9 bases between. Germline CDR1 SGHAT, CDR2 FQDESV (reference sequence). The CDR3 length is 14 residues. Here the CDR3 DNA reads TGTGCCAGCAGCTCGGGACCTTACCAAGAGACCCAGTACTTC. Residues: CASSSGPYQETQYF.

This clonotype showed up many times. This chain joins TRBV7-9 and TRBJ2-7; D gene ambiguous. With 8 bases removed from V and 7 bases from J, the gap between germline ends came to 15 bases. CDR3 length equals 12 residues. Germline assignment: CDR1 SEHNR and CDR2 FQNEAQ (reference sequence). In DNA form, the CDR3 reads TGTGCCAGCGGGTTAGGACCCTTGGAGCAGTACTTC. This sequence encodes CASGLGPLEQYF.

This clonotype was detected ten times or more. The rearrangement joins TRBV13 to TRBJ2-4; TRBD2 agrees at 13 bases. The CDR3 is 15 amino acids. The germline V gene encodes CDR1 PRHDT and CDR2 FYEKMQ (reference sequence). The ends lost 6 bases at V and 8 bases at J; junction bases unmatched: 7. DNA of the CDR3: TGTGCCAGCAGTTTCGGACTAGCGGGAGCGTACATTCAGTACTTC. Protein: CASSFGLAGAYIQYF.

The table lists this clonotype with many counts. The V and J genes are TRBV30 and TRBJ2-5; D call uncertain. Germline V lookup: CDR1 GTSNPN, CDR2 SVGIG (reference sequence). Trimming removed 5 bases from V and 5 bases from J, with 18 bases in between. This CDR3 region has 14 residues. CDR3 amino acids: CAWEPRAEWETQYF. CDR3 nucleotides: TGTGCCTGGGAGCCTCGGGCGGAGTGGGAGACCCAGTACTTC. The full variable domain, in which reference TRBV30 and TRBJ2-5 provide the parts outside the CDR3, is SQTIHQWPATLVQPVGSPLSLECTVEGTSNPNLYWYRQAAGRGLQLLFYSVGIGQISSEVPQNLSASRPQDRQFILSSKKLLLSDSGFYLCAWEPRAEWETQYFGPGTRLLVL.